This passage covers 8 T cell receptor beta chains from one sample sequenced in a study of cytomegalovirus exposure and HLA in healthy donors (dated by TCRdb to about 2017). Library prep was done by the immunoSEQ multiplex PCR assay. This immuneACCESS table, as held by TCRdb, lists in-frame sequences with V and J called but not all clones. Of the missing ones, under half trace to an unresolved V gene in checked studies; the others have no known cause. The sample table contains about 95,000 clones; only one count was recorded for 85% of them. 20% of the sample rests with the top ten. The sample taken for sequencing was PBMCs. The source of these receptors is a man between 18 and 29 years old in good health and CMV-seropositive.

This clone was seen once. Other DNA sequences of this sample code for an identical CDR3. The rearrangement joins TRBV27 to TRBJ1-5; D ambiguous. V shed 2 bases and J shed 0 bases, with 5 bases lying between them. CDR3 length: 14 amino acids. The germline V gene has CDR1 MNHEY and CDR2 SMNVEV (reference sequence). In DNA form, the CDR3 reads TGTGCCAGCAGTTTAAGAGGTAGCAATCAGCCCCAGCATTTT. It translates to CASSLRGSNQPQHF.

This rearrangement joins TRBV28 to TRBJ2-4, with 7 bases that match TRBD1. With V trimmed by 2 bases and J by 5 bases, 3 bases remained unmatched. CDR1 and CDR2 (germline): MDHEN, SYDVKM. The CDR3 is 14 amino acids. In DNA, the CDR3 is TGTGCCAGCAGTTTAGACAGGGTGGAAAACATTCAGTACTTC. It encodes CASSLDRVENIQYF.

This clone was seen just once. The chain recombines TRBV4-1 with TRBJ2-4; 8 bases agree with TRBD2. The CDR3 has 17 residues. CDR1 and CDR2 from the germline V gene are MGHRA and YSYEKL. Trimming took 0 bases from V and 3 from J; bases not matched to a gene: 7. The chain's CDR3 is CASSQDVAGGVKNIQYF. In DNA form, the CDR3 reads TGCGCCAGCAGCCAAGATGTTGCGGGAGGTGTCAAAAACATTCAGTACTTC.

The chain links TRBV5-1 to TRBJ2-5; 8 positions match TRBD1. The V segment lost 3 bases and the J segment 1 base; nucleotides outside the gene matches: 8. This CDR3 has 16 residues. Germline V lookup: CDR1 SGHRS, CDR2 YFSETQ. Here the CDR3 DNA reads TGCGCCAGCAGCTCTGGGACAGGTGGATCCCAAGAGACCCAGTACTTC. Residues: CASSSGTGGSQETQYF.

The sample holds one count of this clone. The V call is TRBV5-1, the J call TRBJ2-7, with TRBD2 matching over 9 bases. Trimming removed 5 bases from V and 4 bases from J; junction bases left unmatched: 7. Per the germline V gene, CDR1 is SGHRS and CDR2 is YFSETQ. The length of the CDR3 is 14 residues. This CDR3 reads CASSPASGAYEQYF. CDR3 sequence (DNA): TGCGCCAGCAGTCCGGCTAGCGGGGCTTACGAGCAGTACTTC.

This rearrangement joins TRBV7-2 to TRBJ2-7, with a possible D match to TRBD2 (5 bases). CDR1 and CDR2 from the germline V gene are SGHTA and FQGNSA. Trimming shortened V by 6 bases and J by 5 bases, and 14 bases separated the two germline ends. This CDR3 region has 13 residues. Here the CDR3 DNA reads TGTGCCAGCAGTCCCCGGGGTGGCCACGAGCAGTACTTC. It specifies CASSPRGGHEQYF. Filled out from reference TRBV7-2 and TRBJ2-7, the complete variable domain reads GAGVSQSPSNKVTEKGKDVELRCDPISGHTALYWYRQSLGQGLEFLIYFQGNSAPDKSGLPSDRFSAERTGGSVSTLTIQRTQQEDSAVYLCASSPRGGHEQYFGPGTRLTVT.

The chain combines TRBV28 with TRBJ2-2; TRBD1 aligns across 9 bases. This CDR3 spans 16 amino acids. The V gene end was trimmed by 5 bases and the J gene end by 6 bases; junction bases not matched to a gene: 10. Per germline, CDR1 MDHEN and CDR2 SYDVKM. The CDR3 DNA reads as TGTGCCAGCAGTGGACACTCCGGGACAGGGCCCGGGGAGCTGTTTTTT. Protein product: CASSGHSGTGPGELFF.

The chain is built from TRBV19 and TRBJ2-1; 10 bases are shared with TRBD1. This CDR3 region has 15 residues. The V gene's germline CDR1 is LNHDA and CDR2 SQIVND (reference sequence). V lost 6 bases, J lost 2 bases, and 4 bases stayed unmatched. The CDR3 reads CASSDGQGAYNEQFF. The CDR3 coding sequence is TGTGCCAGTAGCGATGGACAGGGGGCCTACAATGAGCAGTTCTTC.